The 29 T cell receptor beta chains below all came from one sample that was sequenced in a study of T cells in women clearing cervical HPV infection. The repertoire was sequenced with immunoSEQ multiplex PCR; TCRdb's copy has only in-frame clones and lacks some. Its clone listing holds over 25,000 clones. The material sequenced was blood buffy coat. These receptors came from a woman between 18 and 75 years old with a cervical HPV16 infection that either progressed to CIN3+ or cleared (not recorded which).

A remark on this clone: The junction does not match germline at one end; this may be a read error. The read terminates 3 residues before the CDR3 end, so the remaining end is supplied by the germline J gene. The J gene is TRBJ2-3, the V gene TRBV29-1, with D possibly being TRBD1 (5 bases). Germline lookup yields CDR1 SQVTM and CDR2 ANQGSEA. The CDR3 has 12 amino acids. The covered CDR3 bases are TGCAGCGTTGTTCCACAGGCAGAGACG. Translation gives CSVVPQAET. The full CDR3 reads CSVVPQAETQYF.

With regard to this clone: The read finishes 3 residues shy of the CDR3 end, and the germline J gene is used to complete it. The chain is built from TRBV11-2 and TRBJ2-7; D perhaps matches TRBD1 (6 bases). Germline loops: CDR1 SGHAT, CDR2 FQNNGV. CDR3 length: 15 amino acids. V lost 6 bases to trimming and J lost 1 base, with 16 bases between them. CDR3 amino acids: CASSSVRGSSYEQYF. The CDR3 DNA, read in part, is TGTGCCAGCAGTTCTGTGAGGGGGTCATCCTACGAG.

Of note for this clone: An end of the junction does not agree with germline; a read error may underlie this. The read halts 3 residues ahead of the CDR3 end, with the missing end drawn from the germline J gene. The chain joins TRBV7-7 to TRBJ1-6; D is unclear. CDR1 is SSHAT and CDR2 is FNYEAQ in the germline V gene (reference sequence). This CDR3 is built from 14 residues. CDR3 loop: CASSSTQDNSPLHF. The covered CDR3 bases are TGTGCTAGCAGCTCGACACAAGATAATTCACCC.

Details on this clone: The DNA ends 3 residues before the CDR3 does, and the rest of the CDR3 is filled in from the germline J gene. The chain joins TRBV6-2 or TRBV6-3 to TRBJ2-7; a weak D match, TRBD2 (6 bases). Germline V gives CDR1 MNHEY, CDR2 SVGEGT. The CDR3 is made up of 16 amino acids. V was clipped by 6 bases and J by 1 base, with 19 bases between them. The part of the CDR3 DNA that was read is TGTGCCAGCAGAACAAAACCTAGCGCCCTATCCTACGAG. Translation: CASRTKPSALSYE. The entire CDR3 reads CASRTKPSALSYEQYF.

Worth noting for this clone: The CDR3 is cut off 3 residues early in the read; its end comes from the germline J gene. The rearrangement links TRBV5-6 to TRBJ2-2; D might be TRBD2 (6 bases). Germline CDR1 and CDR2: SGHDT and YYEEEE. The CDR3 extends over 15 amino acids. This CDR3 is CASSLAGAGNSPLFF. The sequenced part of the CDR3 DNA is TGTGCCAGCAGCTTGGCCGGGGCGGGGAATTCACCG.

Note on this clone: The read comes to an end 3 residues before the CDR3 does, leaving the germline J gene to fill in the end. The genes are TRBV24-1 and TRBJ2-1; D not resolved. This CDR3 region has 14 residues. Trimming removed 5 bases from V and 0 bases from J, with 7 bases in between. The germline gives CDR1 KGHDR, CDR2 SFDVKD. The CDR3 sequence: CATSAESSYNEQFF. The CDR3 bases that were read are TGTGCCACCAGTGCAGAGAGCTCCTACAATGAG.

The covered CDR3 bases are TGTGCCTCAGAACCGGGACAGGGGGAAGAGACG. This codes for CASEPGQGEET. The whole CDR3 region reads CASEPGQGEETQYF. The chain recombines TRBV30 with TRBJ2-3, with 11 positions matching TRBD1. The read finishes 3 residues shy of the CDR3 end, and the germline J gene is used to complete it. Germline CDR1 GTSNPN, CDR2 SVGIG (reference sequence). The CDR3 is made up of 14 amino acids.

For this clone: Read data end 3 residues before the CDR3 end; the end is taken from the germline J gene. The J gene is TRBJ1-2, the V gene TRBV6-1; the match to TRBD1 covers 9 bases. CDR1 MNHNS and CDR2 SASEGT come from the germline V gene. V was clipped by 4 bases and J by 6 bases; unmatched bases: 9. The CDR3 sequence is 15 residues long. The DNA read from the CDR3 is TGTGCCAGCAGTGCACCGGGACAGGGAATAAATGGC. It translates to CASSAPGQGING. The whole CDR3 reads CASSAPGQGINGYTF.

On this clone itself: Sequencing ends 3 residues short of the CDR3 end; the germline J gene provides the rest. The chain recombines TRBV6-1 with TRBJ1-2; D is possibly TRBD1 (5 bases). This CDR3 comprises 15 residues. The germline CDR1 and CDR2 sequences are MNHNS and SASEGT. The covered CDR3 bases are TGTGCCAGCAGTAAAGACGGGGACTCCTACAATGAC. Translated, it gives CASSKDGDSYND. The entire CDR3 reads CASSKDGDSYNDYTF.

For this clone: The CDR3 goes on 3 residues after the read ends, and that part is filled in from the germline J gene. This rearrangement joins TRBV7-9 to TRBJ1-1, with no clear D. From germline, CDR1 is SEHNR and CDR2 FQNEAQ (reference sequence). The CDR3 runs to 12 residues. CDR3 DNA, as far as it was read: TGTGCCAGCAGCCGCGTCGGGGAGACC. Residues: CASSRVGET. The full CDR3 protein reads CASSRVGETAFF.

This chain's CDR3 is CASRERTGGPPNTGELFF. The covered CDR3 bases are TGCGCCAGCAGGGAAAGGACAGGGGGCCCCCCCAACACCGGGGAG. The V gene is TRBV10-1, the J gene TRBJ2-2; TRBD1 matches at 11 bases. The read terminates 3 residues before the CDR3 end, so the remaining end is supplied by the germline J gene. V lost 6 bases to trimming and J lost 2 bases; unmatched junction nucleotides: 11. Germline V gene data show CDR1 as WNHNN and CDR2 as SYGVQD (reference sequence). The CDR3 loop spans 18 amino acids.

About this clone itself: The read is 3 residues too short to cover the CDR3 end, so that end is filled in from the germline J gene. The chain has TRBV24-1 and TRBJ2-4, with 7 bases matching TRBD1. Trimming cost V 7 bases and J 5 bases; bases outside gene matches: 1. The V gene's germline CDR1 is KGHDR and CDR2 SFDVKD. The CDR3 extends over 12 amino acids. The DNA read from the CDR3 is TGTGCCACCAGGGGGACAGAAAACATT. Amino acid sequence: CATRGTENI. The entire CDR3 protein reads CATRGTENIQYF.

A remark on this clone: With the read ending 3 residues before the CDR3 end, the germline J gene is used to fill in that end. The chain uses TRBV5-4 and TRBJ2-2, with D perhaps matching TRBD2 (5 bases). The ends were cut back, 4 bases at V and 1 base at J, with 11 bases in the middle. CDR3 length: 15 residues. Germline-derived CDR1 and CDR2 are SGHNT and YYREEE (reference sequence). The CDR3 bases that were read are TGTGCCAGCAGCCTCGGACTTCTGAACACCGGGGAG. Its protein is CASSLGLLNTGE. The complete CDR3 protein is CASSLGLLNTGELFF.

A note on this clone: The read falls 3 residues short of the CDR3 end, and the missing part is taken from the germline J gene. V gene TRBV18 combines with J gene TRBJ1-2, with a possible D match to TRBD1 (5 bases). CDR3 length: 16 amino acids. Germline-derived CDR1 and CDR2 are KGHSH and LQKENI. CDR3 protein: CASSPPGLALRSDYTF. The covered CDR3 bases are TGTGCCAGCTCACCGCCGGGACTAGCCCTAAGGAGTGAC. Full variable domain (missing parts from reference TRBV18 and TRBJ1-2): NAGVMQNPRHLVRRRGQEARLRCSPMKGHSHVYWYRQLPEEGLKFMVYLQKENIIDESGMPKERFSAEFPKEGPSILRIQQVVRGDSAAYFCASSPPGLALRSDYTFGSGTRLTVV.

A remark on this clone: Read data end 3 residues before the CDR3 end; the end is taken from the germline J gene. The chain recombines TRBV11-2 with TRBJ1-2; tentative D call: TRBD1 (5 bases). Germline-derived CDR1 and CDR2 are SGHAT and FQNNGV. The ends were cut back, 1 base at V and 5 bases at J, with 11 bases in the middle. The CDR3 is made up of 14 amino acids. CDR3 bases read: TGTGCCAGCAGCTTAGTTGAGCAGGGTTATGGC. Protein sequence: CASSLVEQGYG. The whole CDR3 protein is CASSLVEQGYGYTF.

Note on this clone: The sequenced fragment ends 3 residues before the CDR3 boundary, so the rest is inferred from the germline J gene. The gene calls are TRBV30 and TRBJ1-2, with a tentative D call TRBD1 (5 bases). With 3 bases removed from V and 2 bases from J, the gap between germline ends came to 7 bases. Germline V gene data show CDR1 as GTSNPN and CDR2 as SVGIG (reference sequence). The CDR3 is 12 amino acids. CDR3 sequence: CAWRAGNYGYTF. The CDR3 bases that were read are TGTGCCTGGAGAGCAGGGAACTATGGC.

Points on this clone: Read coverage stops 3 residues before the CDR3 terminus; the germline J gene supplies the remainder. The chain combines TRBV7-9 with TRBJ1-1; D gene unclear. This CDR3 spans 14 amino acids. The germline V gene encodes CDR1 SEHNR and CDR2 FQNEAQ (reference sequence). The V gene lost 0 bases and the J gene lost 1 base, with 6 bases spanning the gap. The sequenced CDR3 bases are TGTGCCAGCAGCTTAGCAGCCCCGAACACTGAA. This encodes CASSLAAPNTE. The complete CDR3 reads CASSLAAPNTEAFF.

The covered CDR3 bases are TGTGCCAGCAGCCTAGGACATCCTGACTACAATGAC. Translated, it gives CASSLGHPDYND. The entire CDR3 sequence reads CASSLGHPDYNDYTF. This chain connects TRBV7-2 to TRBJ1-2, with D perhaps TRBD1 (5 bases). Read coverage stops 3 residues before the CDR3 terminus; the germline J gene supplies the remainder. This CDR3 is 15 amino acids long. CDR1 and CDR2 (germline): SGHTA, FQGNSA.

The DNA read from the CDR3 is TGTGCCAGCAGCTGGGACTTCCCCTCTTCTGAA. As protein: CASSWDFPSSE. In full, the CDR3 is CASSWDFPSSEAFF. The chain combines TRBV11-2 with TRBJ1-1; possibly TRBD1 for D (5 bases). With the read ending 3 residues before the CDR3 end, the germline J gene is used to fill in that end. From germline, CDR1 is SGHAT and CDR2 FQNNGV. The CDR3 spans 14 residues. Between the trimmed V and J ends, which lost 4 bases and 6 bases, there was a span of 15 bases.

Regarding this clone: From the germline J gene comes the end of the CDR3, since the read stops 3 residues before it. V gene TRBV5-1 combines with J gene TRBJ2-2, with 8 bases lining up with TRBD2. Trimming cost V 4 bases and J 3 bases; bases outside gene matches: 8. This CDR3 contains 16 residues. Germline V gene sequence: CDR1 SGHRS, CDR2 YFSETQ. The CDR3 sequence: CASSLRAGGYTGELFF. Incomplete CDR3 DNA: TGCGCCAGCAGCCTCCGGGCGGGGGGTTACACCGGGGAG.

A remark on this clone: The read ends 3 residues before the CDR3 terminus; that terminus is restored from the germline J gene. V usage is TRBV19 and J usage is TRBJ2-3; 12 bases match TRBD2. This CDR3 is built from 16 residues. Trimming took 4 bases from V and 4 from J; bases not matched to a gene: 6. Germline loops: CDR1 LNHDA, CDR2 SQIVND (reference sequence). CDR3 in amino acids: CASSKTSGGSADTQYF. The CDR3 DNA, read in part, is TGTGCCAGTAGTAAAACTAGCGGGGGGTCCGCAGATACG.

For this clone: The CDR3 extends 3 residues past the end of the read, so its final part is completed from the germline J gene. The gene calls are TRBV5-6 and TRBJ1-1, with D uncertain. This CDR3 has 14 residues. From germline, CDR1 is SGHDT and CDR2 YYEEEE. The V end was cut by 1 base, the J end by 3 bases, with 10 bases between. The part of the CDR3 DNA that was read is TGTGCCAGCAGCTTGAGCGGCACCTACACTGAA. Its protein is CASSLSGTYTE. From start to end, the CDR3 is CASSLSGTYTEAFF.

As to this clone: The CDR3 extends 3 residues past the end of the read, so its final part is completed from the germline J gene. The V call is TRBV5-1, the J call TRBJ2-1, with D perhaps TRBD2 (5 bases). This CDR3 is 17 amino acids long. Germline CDR1 SGHRS, CDR2 YFSETQ. The ends were cut back, 3 bases at V and 3 bases at J, with 19 bases in the middle. CDR3 region: CASSSMEVSRGYNEQFF. The DNA read from the CDR3 is TGCGCCAGCAGCTCGATGGAGGTTAGCAGAGGCTACAATGAG.

Concerning this clone itself: The CDR3 end lies 3 residues beyond the end of the read and is filled in from the germline J gene. The chain employs TRBV6-2 or TRBV6-3 and TRBJ2-7, with D possibly TRBD1 on 5 matching bases. Per germline, CDR1 MNHEY and CDR2 SVGEGT. The length of the CDR3 is 14 residues. The V and J ends lost 2 bases and 4 bases respectively, with 12 bases between them. The DNA read from the CDR3 is TGTGCCAGCAGTTACAGGACAAAGGGTTACGAG. Its protein is CASSYRTKGYE. Given in full, the CDR3 is CASSYRTKGYEQYF.

About this clone: Read coverage stops 3 residues before the CDR3 terminus; the germline J gene supplies the remainder. The rearrangement joins TRBV2 to TRBJ1-5, with 11 positions matching TRBD1. Per germline, CDR1 SNHLY and CDR2 FYNNEI. After removal of 7 bases from V and 5 bases from J, the junction contained 1 base not matched to a gene. CDR3 length: 13 amino acids. The CDR3 spells CASTGQGDQPQHF. CDR3 bases read: TGTGCCAGCACGGGACAGGGGGATCAGCCC.

As regards this clone: One end of the junction is discordant with germline, which a read error may explain. The read falls 3 residues short of the CDR3 end, and the missing part is taken from the germline J gene. The V and J genes are TRBV4-2 and TRBJ1-3; no clear D gene. The germline CDR1 and CDR2 sequences are LGHNA and YNFKEQ. The CDR3 contains 16 residues. The CDR3 bases that were read are TGCGCCAGCAGCGCCTTGGACGGTGCGGGGGGAAACACC. This translates into CASSALDGAGGNT. The whole CDR3 sequence is CASSALDGAGGNTIYF.

CDR3 residues: CASSLTGSYDYTF. CDR3 DNA (partial): TGTGCCAGTAGTCTTACAGGGTCCTACGAC. V is TRBV19 and J is TRBJ1-2, with D possibly matching TRBD1 (6 bases). The read ends 3 residues early relative to the CDR3; the germline J gene fills the gap. CDR3 length: 13 amino acids. Looked up from germline, CDR1 is LNHDA and CDR2 is SQIVND (reference sequence).

Of note for this clone: The read halts 3 residues ahead of the CDR3 end, with the missing end drawn from the germline J gene. The J gene is TRBJ2-4, the V gene TRBV20-1; 12 bases agree with TRBD2. CDR3 length equals 17 residues. Germline V CDR1 and CDR2: DFQATT, SNEGSKA (reference sequence). V trimming: 0 bases; J trimming: 4 bases; junction bases outside the gene matches: 7. The CDR3 loop is CSARDSRLAGAKNIQYF. The sequenced CDR3 bases are TGCAGTGCTAGAGATTCCAGACTAGCGGGAGCAAAAAACATT.

The CDR3 bases that were read are TGCAGCGTTGCAGTTTATAGGACAGGGCGTGAAAAA. Its translation is CSVAVYRTGREK. The complete CDR3 protein is CSVAVYRTGREKLFF. This chain connects TRBV29-1 to TRBJ1-4; 8 bases agree with TRBD1. Coverage ceases 3 residues before the CDR3 finishes, and the germline J gene fills in the end. Germline V gene sequence: CDR1 SQVTM, CDR2 ANQGSEA. The CDR3 runs 15 residues. The ends lost 4 bases at V and 7 bases at J; junction bases unmatched: 11.